This T cell receptor beta chain derives from a study of T-cell memory formation after mild COVID-19. This clonotype was seen a handful of times. Its antigen is unknown. The CDR3 is made up of 17 amino acids. Unmatched junction bases numbered 10, after V lost 3 bases and J lost 4 bases. Constant-segment primers served in 5'RACE that generated TCR alpha and TCR beta cDNA libraries bearing sample barcodes and UMIs. Each CDR3 protein is one row after TCRdb ran MiXCR on the 5' RACE reads. Of fewer than 110,000 distinct CDR3 sequences in the sample, around an eighth were seen once. Study observations and caveats: Nothing showed for sure that second-wave clones peaking on day 37 were SARS-CoV-2 specific.

Material for sequencing was PBMCs or a T cell subset sorted from them (not recorded which). This receptor was taken from a man aged 18 to 29 who had mild COVID-19 (a few samples of this study predate the infection). Cell type and time point are not known. V usage is TRBV12-3 or TRBV12-4 and J usage is TRBJ2-1; 9 nucleotides match TRBD1. CDR3 sequence (DNA): TGTGCCAGCAGTTTCACAGGGGGCCAAGACCTATACAATGAGCAGTTCTTC. This encodes CASSFTGGQDLYNEQFF.